This T cell receptor (beta chain) stems from a study of cytomegalovirus exposure and HLA in healthy donors (dated by TCRdb to about 2017). Regarding the study in general: According to an earlier analysis of a few hundred of the donors, about 179 million T cells yielded roughly 100 million unique TCR beta sequences and 276 Gb of sequence data. An early release that covered about 600 HLA-typed donors contained about 300 gigabases of sequencing data and approximately 85 million unique TCR sequences. The genetic ancestry cluster associated with self-reported Caucasian donors included 81% of the roughly 400 genotyped donors. The study aimed to test whether cataloging public T cell receptors could reveal signatures of past pathogen exposure. The study profiled the T cell repertoires of some 610 subjects by immunosequencing and related them to cytomegalovirus serostatus. Along with the roughly 710-subject first cohort, a separate validation cohort of over a hundred different subjects was used. To predict cytomegalovirus infection status, the study brought together high-throughput TCR immunosequencing, statistical association of individual TCRs with disease status, and machine learning. To study patterns of TCR occurrence, a later analysis re-analyzed previously published TCR beta repertoires from around 660 donors and added high-resolution HLA genotyping. Rather than using new phenotypic data, the later analysis identified candidate immune exposures from TCR beta sequences and from how often those sequences occurred across donors. In an earlier analysis of roughly 580 of the donors, high-throughput TCR beta sequencing was used to judge whether each TCR beta V gene segment behaved as functional or pseudogenic. Alongside the repertoire data, information on donor age, sex, ethnicity and CMV serostatus was compiled. A later genetic analysis used genome-wide SNP genotypes for about 55% of the 666 donors, treating that subset as a discovery cohort. Every discovery cohort repertoire had been produced on one sequencing platform. Both class I and class II loci were covered by HLA typing, at four-digit resolution. The number of donors typed differed by locus, with roughly 629-640 for A, B, C, DRB1 and DQB1, roughly 520 for DQA1, 600 to 610 for DPA1, and 450 to 480 for DPB1. Several DR-DQ haplotypes were treated as single units for association and clustering because of strong linkage in the cohort. On average, roughly 200,000 unique TCR beta nucleotide sequences were sequenced per donor among a few hundred genotyped donors of the cohort, with roughly 18% of those sequences being non-productive. Study-wide conclusions, independent of this receptor: In an earlier analysis of fewer than 750 of the donors, most TCR beta V segments were observed in productive rearrangements about 90% or about 30% of the time, broadly matching IMGT annotations. In both the original and validation cohorts, the classifier was reported to diagnose cytomegalovirus status with high specificity and sensitivity. A later analysis reported that several top co-occurrence clusters appeared linked to parvovirus B19, influenza, CMV and Epstein-Barr virus. The cohort was sequenced for TCR beta chains only, and without alpha or paired-chain data the features that could be detected were limited. In a later analysis, around 17,000 TCR beta sequences were associated with specific HLA alleles at a false discovery rate of 0.05. A further reported finding was that TCR beta sequences accurately predicted the HLA-A and HLA-B alleles for most subjects in the first cohort. In a later analysis, HLA-associated TCR beta chains showed more clonal expansion and lower generation probabilities than non-associated chains that were equally common. A cluster of highly shared sequence variants was judged likely to be a technical artifact of the sequencing pipeline. According to a later genetic analysis, donors in an Asian-associated ancestry cluster had fewer N-insertions in productive TCRs than the roughly 670-donor mean. Linkage disequilibrium might explain the correlated functional status among segregating V segments, but an unknown experimental factor could not be ruled out. Presence/absence analyses assumed roughly uniform sequencing depth across donors, an assumption that may not hold. In vitro tests confirmed that a few of the cytomegalovirus-associated TCR beta chains recognize cytomegalovirus antigens. According to the authors, the approach could potentially be generalized to other disease states and immunological phenotypes. In a later analysis, most CMV-associated TCR beta chains were found to appear HLA-restricted, with HLA associations seemingly driven largely by CMV exposure. When HLA alleles, especially DR and DQ, strongly co-occurred, TCR associations were difficult to assign to individual alleles. A later genetic analysis associated a missense DCLRE1C variant with V-gene and J-gene trimming of TCR beta chains, and an independent cohort replicated the association. Across donors, most TCR sequences were observed very rarely, whereas some public TCRs were present in many individuals. Because some donors lacked HLA typing at each locus, the association tests relied only on the typed subset. For the cohort, immune exposure information was limited to CMV serostatus. In the study, around 150 TCR beta chains were listed as associated with cytomegalovirus. In a later analysis, TCR association rates were found to vary across HLA loci, with the most associated TCRs seen for DRB1 alleles and the fewest for HLA-C alleles. Because counts were too low, approximately 15 rarely observed V segments, including chromosome 9 orphons, were excluded from the earlier analysis of 587 of the donors.

Details on this clone: What this receptor recognizes is not known. Base quality data are lacking; no much larger clone is found one base away.

Library generation was performed with the immunoSEQ multiplex PCR assay. For the multiplex PCR, a mixture combining 60 forward primers for TCR Vbeta segments and 13 reverse primers for TCR Jbeta segments was used. A multiplex PCR assay on genomic DNA amplified the CDR3 region of rearranged TCR beta genes. The Illumina HiSeq System was used to sequence the amplified TCR beta libraries as 87-base-pair reads. Per the original workflow: Across the roughly 700 repertoires, a later analysis counted 75 million to 90 million unique TCR beta chains, approximately 10 million of which were shared by at least two donors. To remove PCR and sequencing errors, raw reads were error-corrected and collapsed into unique sequences using a nearest-neighbor algorithm that merged closely related sequences. V, D and J gene segments were assigned by aligning CDR3 sequences to IMGT reference sequences. Each retained sequence needed at least a six-nucleotide match to both a V gene segment and a J gene segment. A rearrangement was called productive if the CDR3 had no stop codons and remained in frame with V and J, and every other rearrangement was called non-productive. Following IMGT convention, CDR3 was defined as the stretch from the second conserved V-encoded cysteine up to the conserved J-encoded phenylalanine. Sequences without an unambiguous match to a single V gene segment were excluded from the earlier analysis of approximately 600 of the donors. In an earlier analysis of almost 600 of the donors, a V segment was called functional when productive rearrangements were above 56.7%, and segregating when the standard deviation between donors exceeded 5%. A statistical classification framework was developed to diagnose cytomegalovirus status using the catalog of TCR beta chain sequences. In a later analysis, V and J genes were assigned by comparing TCR nucleotide sequences against IMGT/GENE-DB human TR gene sequences. In a later analysis, CDR3 sequences and most-parsimonious VDJ recombination scenarios were assigned using the TCRdist pipeline. In a later analysis, every TCR beta chain was defined by the combination of its CDR3 amino acid sequence and its V-gene family, and reads without a unique V-gene family were dropped. To address suspected cross-contamination and a sequencing artifact, a later analysis removed 592 highly shared, low-generation-probability nucleotide sequences. A later analysis calculated a clonal expansion index for each public chain from normalized within-repertoire ranks of inferred template counts. Generation probabilities in a later analysis came from a VDJ recombination model fitted to out-of-frame rearrangements, and those results were checked against IGoR. In a later analysis, TCR-TCR, TCR-HLA and TCR-CMV co-occurrence was scored with hypergeometric tests, and a repertoire-size bias correction was applied to TCR pairs. To estimate false discovery rates, a later analysis permuted the HLA or CMV assignments 20 times. In a later analysis, co-occurring TCRs were grouped using DBSCAN, with TCRdist sequence similarity added in when clustering inside HLA-allele-positive subsets. For co-occurrence clustering, repertoires with fewer than 30,000 or more than 120,000 public chains were excluded, along with roughly five repertoires with anomalous nucleotide sharing. TCRdb mirrors the immuneACCESS table, restricted to in-frame sequences. Some clones are absent from its copies; in checked studies, under half trace to an unresolved V gene, and the reason for the others is unknown. That table furnishes V, J and clone size, whereas the DNA furnished D and trimming. The sample records 150,000 or so clones, around 84% of which are singletons. In total, the top ten clones hold over 5% of the sample.

The cohort consisted of approximately 670 healthy bone marrow donors. Cohort members were all nominally healthy when sampled, although unrecorded immune exposures were likely present. The donor tested CMV seropositive, placing the donor among the roughly 270 seropositive members of the cohort. Every donor gave a peripheral blood sample, and the peripheral blood mononuclear cells from that sample were used for TCR beta sequencing. The Qiagen DNeasy Blood Extraction Kit was used to extract genomic DNA from the blood cell samples. This clonotype was obtained from a middle-aged woman in good health and CMV-seropositive. The sample was PBMCs.

For the CDR3, the sequence is CAIQGGSLSGDTQYF. At the DNA level, the sequence is TGTGCCATCCAGGGCGGGAGTCTCTCGGGGGATACGCAGTATTTT. The chain is assembled from TRBV10-3 and TRBJ2-3; 7 middle bases align to TRBD2. Compared with germline, V lacks 8 bases and J lacks 6 bases; bases without a gene match: 14. The germline V gene provides CDR1 ENHRY and CDR2 SYGVKD. Including cysteine and phenylalanine, the CDR3 has 15 amino acids. Solely the CDR3 DNA is kept, with 45 bases framed from the first base.